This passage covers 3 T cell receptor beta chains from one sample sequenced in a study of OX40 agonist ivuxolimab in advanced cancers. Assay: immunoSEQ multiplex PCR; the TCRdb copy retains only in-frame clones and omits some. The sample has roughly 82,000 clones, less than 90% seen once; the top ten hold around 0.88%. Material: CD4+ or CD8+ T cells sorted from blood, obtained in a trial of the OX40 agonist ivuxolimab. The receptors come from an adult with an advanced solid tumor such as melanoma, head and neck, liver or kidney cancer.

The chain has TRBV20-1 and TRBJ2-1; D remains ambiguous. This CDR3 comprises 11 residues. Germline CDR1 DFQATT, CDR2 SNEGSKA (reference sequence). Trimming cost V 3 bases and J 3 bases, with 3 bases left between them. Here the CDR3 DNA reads TGCAGTGCTAGTTTCTACAATGAGCAGTTCTTC. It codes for CSASFYNEQFF.

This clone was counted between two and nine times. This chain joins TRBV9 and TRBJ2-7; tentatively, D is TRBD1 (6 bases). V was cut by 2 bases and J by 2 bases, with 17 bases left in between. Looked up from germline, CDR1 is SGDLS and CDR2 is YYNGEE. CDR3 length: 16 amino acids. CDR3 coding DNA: TGTGCCAGCAGCGTCGCAGGTACAGGGTCCACCTACGAGCAGTACTTC. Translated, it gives CASSVAGTGSTYEQYF.

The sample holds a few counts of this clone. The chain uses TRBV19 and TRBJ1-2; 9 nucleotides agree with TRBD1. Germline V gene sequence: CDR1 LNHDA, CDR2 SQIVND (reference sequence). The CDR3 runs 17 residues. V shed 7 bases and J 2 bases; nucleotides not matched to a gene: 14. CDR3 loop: CASTPLVGDRDNYGYTF. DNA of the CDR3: TGTGCCAGTACCCCCCTGGTGGGGGACAGGGACAACTATGGCTACACCTTC.